The 6 T cell receptor beta chains given below trace back to one sample, sequenced in a study of blood T cell repertoires in COVID-19. Sequencing was performed with immunoSEQ multiplex PCR; in TCRdb, only in-frame clones are kept and a portion is missing. Of 200,000 or so clones in the sample, 88% were seen once. Sequencing input: peripheral blood. The receptors stem from a man aged 65-85 years with active or convalescent COVID-19.

The chain joins TRBV29-1 to TRBJ1-1; D gene ambiguous. V lost 7 bases and J lost 5, with 11 bases in between. There are 11 residues in the CDR3. From germline, CDR1 is SQVTM and CDR2 ANQGSEA. CDR3 residues: CSASWATEAFF. The CDR3 DNA sequence: TGCAGCGCAAGCTGGGCGACTGAAGCTTTCTTT.

V is TRBV7-2 and J is TRBJ2-7, with 7 bases matching TRBD2. V was clipped by 2 bases and J by 3 bases; unmatched bases: 4. Germline CDR1 is SGHTA and CDR2 is FQGNSA. The CDR3 sequence is 14 residues long. Here the CDR3 DNA reads TGTGCCAGCAGCTTAACTCGCGGGGGCTACGAGCAGTACTTC. Protein sequence: CASSLTRGGYEQYF.

Comments on this clone: Relative to the germline gene, one junction end is altered; a read error may explain this. This rearrangement joins TRBV14 to TRBJ1-5; no clear D gene. The CDR3 runs 9 residues. Germline CDR1 SGHDN, CDR2 FVKESK. CDR3 sequence: CASSQDEGF. The CDR3 coding sequence is TGTGCCAGCAGCCAAGATGAGGGTTTT.

This rearrangement joins TRBV6-2 or TRBV6-3 to TRBJ1-1; 7 nucleotides align to TRBD1. From germline, CDR1 is MNHEY and CDR2 SVGEGT. This CDR3 contains 14 residues. The V segment lost 6 bases and the J segment 6 bases; nucleotides outside the gene matches: 10. CDR3 sequence: CASSRPADRAEAFF. The CDR3 nucleotides are TGTGCCAGCAGCAGACCCGCCGACAGGGCTGAAGCTTTCTTT.

The chain carries TRBV24-1 and TRBJ2-7, with a weak D call TRBD1 (5 bases). Trimming took off 1 base at V and 3 bases at J, with 9 bases between the two ends. The CDR3 covers 14 residues. Germline V CDR1 and CDR2: KGHDR, SFDVKD. CDR3 sequence reads: CATSDFGRVYEQYF. The DNA for the CDR3 is TGTGCCACCAGTGATTTCGGCAGGGTCTACGAGCAGTACTTC.

The V and J genes are TRBV18 and TRBJ2-1; D gene ambiguous. Looked up from germline, CDR1 is KGHSH and CDR2 is LQKENI. Trimming stripped 2 bases from V and 10 bases from J, with 6 bases between. This CDR3 has 11 residues. CDR3 protein: CASSPGDEQFF. In DNA, the CDR3 is TGTGCCAGCTCACCAGGAGACGAGCAGTTCTTC.